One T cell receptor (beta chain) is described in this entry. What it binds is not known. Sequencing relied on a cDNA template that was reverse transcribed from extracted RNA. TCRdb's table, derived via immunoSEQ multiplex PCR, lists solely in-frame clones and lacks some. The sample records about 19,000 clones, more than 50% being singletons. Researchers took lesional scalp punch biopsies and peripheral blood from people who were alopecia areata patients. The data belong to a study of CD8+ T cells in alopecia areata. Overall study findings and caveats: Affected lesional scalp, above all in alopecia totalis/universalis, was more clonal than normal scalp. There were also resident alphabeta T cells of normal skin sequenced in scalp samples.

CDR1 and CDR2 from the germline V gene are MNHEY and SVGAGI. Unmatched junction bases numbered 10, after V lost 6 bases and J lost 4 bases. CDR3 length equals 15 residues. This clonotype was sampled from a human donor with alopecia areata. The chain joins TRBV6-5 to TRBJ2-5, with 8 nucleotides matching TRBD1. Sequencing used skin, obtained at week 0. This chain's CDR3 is CASSQDRERIETQYF. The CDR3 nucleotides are TGTGCCAGCAGCCAGGACAGGGAAAGGATAGAGACCCAGTACTTC.